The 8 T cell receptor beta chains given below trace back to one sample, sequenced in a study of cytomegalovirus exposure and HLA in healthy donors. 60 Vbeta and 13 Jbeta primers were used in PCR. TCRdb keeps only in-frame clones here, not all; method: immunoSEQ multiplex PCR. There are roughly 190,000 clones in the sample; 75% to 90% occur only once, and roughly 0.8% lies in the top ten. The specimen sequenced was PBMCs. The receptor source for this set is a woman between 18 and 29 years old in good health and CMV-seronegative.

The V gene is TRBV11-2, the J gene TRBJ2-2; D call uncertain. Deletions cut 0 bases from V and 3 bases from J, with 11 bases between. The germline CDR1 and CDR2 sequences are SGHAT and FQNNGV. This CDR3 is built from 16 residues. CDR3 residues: CASSLELPQYTGELFF. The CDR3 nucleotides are TGTGCCAGCAGCTTAGAACTACCGCAGTACACCGGGGAGCTGTTTTTT.

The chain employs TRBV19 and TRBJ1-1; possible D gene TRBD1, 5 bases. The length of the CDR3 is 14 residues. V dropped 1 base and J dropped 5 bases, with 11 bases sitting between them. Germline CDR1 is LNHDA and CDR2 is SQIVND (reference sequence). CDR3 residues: CASSIVGVGTEAFF. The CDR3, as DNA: TGTGCCAGTAGTATAGTAGGGGTGGGGACTGAAGCTTTCTTT. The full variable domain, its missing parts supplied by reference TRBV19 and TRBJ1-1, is DGGITQSPKYLFRKEGQNVTLSCEQNLNHDAMYWYRQDPGQGLRLIYYSQIVNDFQKGDIAEGYSVSREKKESFPLTVTSAQKNPTAFYLCASSIVGVGTEAFFGQGTRLTVV.

CDR3 protein: CASGLVLVNTEAFF. DNA of the CDR3: TGTGCTAGTGGTTTGGTACTGGTGAACACTGAAGCTTTCTTT. The V and J genes are TRBV12-5 and TRBJ1-1; D is uncertain. The CDR3 is 14 residues long. V was trimmed by 0 bases and J by 0 bases, leaving 5 bases between them. CDR1 and CDR2 from the germline V gene are LGHNT and FRNRAP. Complete variable domain (other parts from reference TRBV12-5 and TRBJ1-1): DARVTQTPRHKVTEMGQEVTMRCQPILGHNTVFWYRQTMMQGLELLAYFRNRAPLDDSGMPKDRFSAEMPDATLATLKIQPSEPRDSAVYFCASGLVLVNTEAFFGQGTRLTVV.

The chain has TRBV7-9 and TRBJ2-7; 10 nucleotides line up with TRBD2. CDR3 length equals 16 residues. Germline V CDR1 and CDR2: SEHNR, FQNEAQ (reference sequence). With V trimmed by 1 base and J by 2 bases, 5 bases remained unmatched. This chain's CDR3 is CASSLVSGLATYEQYF. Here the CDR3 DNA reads TGTGCCAGCAGCTTAGTGTCGGGACTAGCGACCTACGAGCAGTACTTC.

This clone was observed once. CDR3 amino acids: CATSAGQGINEQFF. CDR3 DNA sequence: TGTGCCACCAGCGCGGGACAGGGGATAAATGAGCAGTTCTTC. The V call is TRBV15, the J call TRBJ2-1; 10 bases map to TRBD1. With V trimmed by 5 bases and J by 7 bases, 5 bases remained unmatched. This CDR3 is built from 14 residues. CDR1 and CDR2 from the germline V gene are LNHNV and YYDKDF (reference sequence). Using reference TRBV15 and TRBJ2-1 for the parts outside the CDR3, the full variable domain is DAMVIQNPRYQVTQFGKPVTLSCSQTLNHNVMYWYQQKSSQAPKLLFHYYDKDFNNEADTPDNFQSRRPNTSFCFLDIRSPGLGDTAMYLCATSAGQGINEQFFGPGTRLTVL.

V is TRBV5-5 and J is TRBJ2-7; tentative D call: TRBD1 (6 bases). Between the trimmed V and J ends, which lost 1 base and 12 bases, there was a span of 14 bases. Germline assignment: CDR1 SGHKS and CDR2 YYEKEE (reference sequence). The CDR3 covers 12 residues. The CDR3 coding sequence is TGTGCCAGCAGCTTGACAGGGCGCTCACGGTACTTC. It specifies CASSLTGRSRYF. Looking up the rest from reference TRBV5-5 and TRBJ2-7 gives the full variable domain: DAGVTQSPTHLIKTRGQQVTLRCSPISGHKSVSWYQQVLGQGPQFIFQYYEKEERGRGNFPDRFSARQFPNYSSELNVNALLLGDSALYLCASSLTGRSRYFGPGTRLTVT.

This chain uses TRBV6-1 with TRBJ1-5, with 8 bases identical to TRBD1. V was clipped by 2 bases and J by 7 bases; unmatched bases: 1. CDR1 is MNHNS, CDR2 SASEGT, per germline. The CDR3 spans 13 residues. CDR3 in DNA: TGTGCCAGCAGTGAATACAGGGGGCAGCCCCAGCATTTT. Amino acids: CASSEYRGQPQHF.

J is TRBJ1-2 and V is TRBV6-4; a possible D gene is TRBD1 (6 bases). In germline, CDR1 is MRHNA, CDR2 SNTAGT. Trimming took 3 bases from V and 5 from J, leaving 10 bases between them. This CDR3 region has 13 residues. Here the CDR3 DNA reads TGTGCCAGCAGTGAACAGGGAGAGTATGGCTACACCTTC. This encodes CASSEQGEYGYTF.